The 11 T cell receptor beta chains in this list originate from one sample, sequenced in a study of blood T cell repertoires in COVID-19. Profiled with immunoSEQ multiplex PCR; TCRdb holds only in-frame clones, not every one. The sample lists roughly 250,000 clones, under 85% occurring once. The specimen was peripheral blood. The receptors derive from a human donor with COVID-19, enrolled during active disease. The donor label of this sample is uncertain.

Turning to this clone: Other DNA sequences in this specimen translate into the identical CDR3. The rearrangement uses TRBV9 and TRBJ2-1; 11 bases match TRBD2. Germline loops: CDR1 SGDLS, CDR2 YYNGEE. The CDR3 consists of 15 residues. J lost 3 bases, V lost 3 bases, and 2 bases had no gene match. CDR3 DNA: TGTGCCAGCAGCGCCCTAGCGGGAGGCTACAATGAGCAGTTCTTC. It translates to CASSALAGGYNEQFF.

The V gene is TRBV5-1, the J gene TRBJ1-5; 9 bases fit TRBD1. The CDR3 consists of 15 residues. The J segment lost 1 base and the V segment lost 4 bases, leaving 3 bases of the junction unmatched. The germline gives CDR1 SGHRS, CDR2 YFSETQ. The CDR3 nucleotides are TGCGCCAGCAGCACAGGGGGCGAGAGCAATCAGCCCCAGCATTTT. It translates to CASSTGGESNQPQHF. Supplemented by reference TRBV5-1 and TRBJ1-5, the full variable domain reads KAGVTQTPRYLIKTRGQQVTLSCSPISGHRSVSWYQQTPGQGLQFLFEYFSETQRNKGNFPGRFSGRQFSNSRSEMNVSTLELGDSALYLCASSTGGESNQPQHFGDGTRLSIL.

The chain links TRBV5-6 to TRBJ1-2; 9 positions agree with TRBD1. Germline CDR1 and CDR2: SGHDT and YYEEEE. With V trimmed by 4 bases and J by 8 bases, 6 bases remained unmatched. The CDR3 has 13 amino acids. The CDR3, as DNA: TGTGCCAGCAGCATACAGGGGGCGGGAGGCTACACCTTC. Protein: CASSIQGAGGYTF.

This clone was seen more than once but under ten times. The V gene is TRBV19, the J gene TRBJ2-7; 11 bases align to TRBD2. Trimming cost V 1 base and J 8 bases; bases outside gene matches: 10. The germline gives CDR1 LNHDA, CDR2 SQIVND (reference sequence). CDR3 size: 16 residues. CDR3 loop: CASSIGGQLAGAKQYF. The DNA for the CDR3 is TGTGCCAGTAGTATAGGGGGCCAACTAGCGGGAGCCAAGCAGTACTTC.

This clone was seen a few times. The chain recombines TRBV6-6 with TRBJ1-6; D gene ambiguous. In germline, CDR1 is MNHNY, CDR2 SVGAGI (reference sequence). The ends were cut back, 10 bases at V and 6 bases at J, with 19 bases in the middle. CDR3 length: 15 residues. The chain's CDR3 is CATKPGSSPNSPLHF. CDR3 DNA sequence: TGTGCCACCAAGCCAGGATCCAGCCCTAATTCACCCCTCCACTTT.

The chain has TRBV3-1 (or the pseudogene TRBV3-2) and TRBJ1-2; 10 bases align to TRBD1. Germline CDR1 reads LGHDT; CDR2 reads YNNKEL (reference sequence). The CDR3 is made up of 14 amino acids. The V and J ends lost 1 base and 8 bases, in that order; junction bases with no gene match: 4. CDR3 region: CASSQGQGARGYTF. The CDR3 DNA is TGTGCCAGCAGCCAAGGACAGGGGGCGCGCGGCTACACCTTC.

This clone occurred once. CDR3 nucleotide sequence: TGTGCCAGCAGTTTCAGGGACAGAAACACTGAAGCTTTCTTT. Translating gives CASSFRDRNTEAFF. V and J are TRBV6-2 or TRBV6-3 and TRBJ1-1, with TRBD1 matching 7 bases. Germline-derived CDR1 and CDR2 are MNHEY and SVGEGT. This CDR3 is 14 amino acids long. V gave up 4 bases and J gave up 2 bases; unmatched junction bases: 4.

V usage is TRBV18 and J usage is TRBJ2-1; D unresolved. CDR3 length: 13 amino acids. From germline, CDR1 is KGHSH and CDR2 LQKENI. Trimming left V 1 base short and J 4 bases short, with 5 bases between. The chain's CDR3 is CASSPLSYNEQFF. Here the CDR3 DNA reads TGTGCCAGCTCACCACTGTCGTACAATGAGCAGTTCTTC.

The chain recombines TRBV5-4 with TRBJ2-2, with D unresolved. Germline loops: CDR1 SGHNT, CDR2 YYREEE (reference sequence). The CDR3 has 15 residues. V dropped 0 bases and J dropped 5 bases, with 11 bases sitting between them. CDR3: CASSLDWRATGELFF. The CDR3 DNA is TGTGCCAGCAGCTTGGATTGGAGAGCTACCGGGGAGCTGTTTTTT.

This clone occurred a few times. The CDR3 loop reads CASSPRQGDSYEQYF. The CDR3, as DNA: TGCGCCAGCAGCCCCCGGCAGGGGGACTCCTACGAGCAGTACTTC. The chain is built from TRBV5-1 and TRBJ2-7, with 7 bases that match TRBD1. Trimming removed 4 bases from V and 0 bases from J; junction bases left unmatched: 7. This CDR3 contains 15 residues. CDR1 is SGHRS, CDR2 YFSETQ, per germline.

V usage is TRBV7-8 and J usage is TRBJ1-5, with D unresolved. The V gene lost 1 base and the J gene lost 6 bases, with 16 bases spanning the gap. The CDR3 contains 16 residues. Looked up from germline, CDR1 is SGHVS and CDR2 is FQNEAQ. CDR3 amino acids: CASSLVIGGYIQPQHF. CDR3 coding DNA: TGTGCCAGCAGCTTAGTTATAGGAGGGTATATTCAGCCCCAGCATTTT.